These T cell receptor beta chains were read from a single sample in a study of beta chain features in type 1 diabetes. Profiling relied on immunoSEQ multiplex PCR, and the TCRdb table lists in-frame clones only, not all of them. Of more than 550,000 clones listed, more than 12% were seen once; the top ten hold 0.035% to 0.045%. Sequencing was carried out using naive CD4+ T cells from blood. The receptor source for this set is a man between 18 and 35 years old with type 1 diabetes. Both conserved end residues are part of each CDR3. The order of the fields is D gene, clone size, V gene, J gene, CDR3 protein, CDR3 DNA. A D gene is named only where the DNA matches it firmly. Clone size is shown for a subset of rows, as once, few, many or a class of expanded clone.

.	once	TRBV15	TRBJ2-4	CATSSPDRNIQYF	TGTGCCACCAGCAGCCCTGATCGAAACATTCAGTACTTC
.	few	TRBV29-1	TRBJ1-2	CSADGQSEDGYTF	TGCAGCGCTGATGGACAGTCCGAGGATGGCTACACCTTC
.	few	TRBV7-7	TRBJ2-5	CASSPARTGEETQYF	TGTGCTAGCAGCCCTGCCCGTACGGGGGAGGAGACCCAGTACTTC
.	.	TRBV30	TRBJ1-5	CAWSGPGGHRRPQHF	TGTGCCTGGAGTGGCCCCGGGGGCCATAGGCGGCCCCAGCATTTT
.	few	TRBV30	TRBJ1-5	CAWSPPAGGYQPQHF	TGTGCCTGGAGCCCCCCCGCTGGGGGCTATCAGCCCCAGCATTTT
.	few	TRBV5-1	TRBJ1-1	CASSAGWNTEAFF	TGCGCCAGCAGCGCCGGGTGGAACACTGAAGCTTTCTTT
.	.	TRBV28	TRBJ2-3	CASSLGREDTQYF	TGTGCCAGCAGTTTAGGCAGGGAAGATACGCAGTATTTT
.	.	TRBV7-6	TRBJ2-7	CASSSPMSDSLYEQYF	TGTGCCAGCAGCTCCCCGATGAGTGACAGCCTCTACGAGCAGTACTTC
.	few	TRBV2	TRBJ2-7	CASSDGQLGYEQYF	TGTGCCAGCAGTGACGGACAATTAGGCTACGAGCAGTACTTC
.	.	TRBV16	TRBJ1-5	CASSHAGHLSNQPQHF	TGTGCCAGCAGCCACGCGGGACACCTAAGCAATCAGCCCCAGCATTTT
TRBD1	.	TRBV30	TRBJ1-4	CAWKGQATNEKLFF	TGTGCCTGGAAAGGACAGGCGACTAATGAAAAACTGTTTTTT
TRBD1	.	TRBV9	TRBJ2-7	CASSVGTGEIYEQYF	TGTGCCAGCAGCGTAGGGACAGGGGAAATCTACGAGCAGTACTTC
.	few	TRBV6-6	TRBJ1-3	CATARGPSSGNTIYF	TGTGCCACCGCTCGGGGGCCGAGCTCTGGAAACACCATATATTTT
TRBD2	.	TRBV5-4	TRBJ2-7	CASSLRTSSYEQYF	TGTGCCAGCAGCTTACGGACTAGCAGTTACGAGCAGTACTTC
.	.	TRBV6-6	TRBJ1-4	CASRPATNEKLFF	TGTGCCAGCAGGCCCGCAACTAATGAAAAACTGTTTTTT
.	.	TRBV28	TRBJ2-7	CASRGSTYEQYF	TGTGCCAGTCGTGGCAGCACCTACGAGCAGTACTTC
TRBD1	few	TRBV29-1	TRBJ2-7	CSVIQGAALGYEQYF	TGCAGCGTTATCCAGGGGGCCGCTCTAGGCTACGAGCAGTACTTC
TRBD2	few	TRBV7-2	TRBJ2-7	CASSLAGGVRSSYEQYF	TGTGCCAGCAGCTTGGCGGGGGGAGTTAGGAGCTCCTACGAGCAGTACTTC
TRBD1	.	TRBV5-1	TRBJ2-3	CASSLGTGDADTQYF	TGCGCCAGCAGCTTGGGGACAGGGGACGCAGATACGCAGTATTTT
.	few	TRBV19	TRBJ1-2	CASSIDRRYGYTF	TGTGCCAGTAGTATTGACAGAAGATATGGCTACACCTTC
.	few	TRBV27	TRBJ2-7	CASSFLTGRFTYEQYF	TGTGCCAGCAGTTTTCTAACAGGGCGGTTTACCTACGAGCAGTACTTC
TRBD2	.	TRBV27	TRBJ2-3	CASSFIAGMGDTQYF	TGTGCCAGCAGTTTCATAGCGGGAATGGGAGATACGCAGTATTTT
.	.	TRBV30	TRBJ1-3	CAWSIALGNTIYF	TGTGCCTGGAGTATTGCCCTTGGAAACACCATATATTTT
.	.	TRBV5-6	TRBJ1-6	CASSPTWGDNSPLHF	TGTGCCAGCAGCCCAACGTGGGGCGATAATTCACCCCTCCACTTT
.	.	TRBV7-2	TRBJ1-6	CASIPSGTPNSPLHF	TGTGCCAGCATCCCCTCAGGGACACCTAATTCACCCCTCCACTTT
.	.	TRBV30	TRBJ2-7	CAWNLGLREQYF	TGTGCCTGGAACTTGGGACTCCGGGAGCAGTACTTC
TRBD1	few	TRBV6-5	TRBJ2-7	CASTPRTGNYEQYF	TGTGCCAGCACTCCACGGACAGGGAACTACGAGCAGTACTTC
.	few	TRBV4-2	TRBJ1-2	CASSQVQIDDGYTF	TGTGCCAGCAGCCAGGTCCAGATAGATGATGGCTACACCTTC
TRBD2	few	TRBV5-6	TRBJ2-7	CASSLVTSVYYEQYF	TGTGCCAGCAGCTTGGTGACTAGCGTCTACTACGAGCAGTACTTC
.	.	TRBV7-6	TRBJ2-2	CASILSSNTGELFF	TGTGCCAGCATCCTTAGTAGTAACACCGGGGAGCTGTTTTTT
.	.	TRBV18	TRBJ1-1	CASSPPSGENTEAFF	TGTGCCAGCTCACCACCGTCTGGTGAGAACACTGAAGCTTTCTTT
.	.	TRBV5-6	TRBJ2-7	CASSLYSVGEQYF	TGTGCCAGCAGCTTGTATTCCGTAGGAGAGCAGTACTTC
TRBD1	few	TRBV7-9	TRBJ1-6	CASSPRGQGNSPLHF	TGTGCCAGCAGCCCCCGAGGACAGGGTAATTCACCCCTCCACTTT
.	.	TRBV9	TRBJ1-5	CASSVGGVRNQPQHF	TGTGCCAGCAGCGTAGGTGGGGTCCGGAATCAGCCCCAGCATTTT
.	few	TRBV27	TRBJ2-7	CASSPIGVSYEQYF	TGTGCCAGCAGTCCCATAGGGGTGTCCTACGAGCAGTACTTC
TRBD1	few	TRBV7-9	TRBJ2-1	CASSSPGGQIYNEQFF	TGTGCCAGCAGCTCCCCTGGGGGACAGATCTACAATGAGCAGTTCTTC
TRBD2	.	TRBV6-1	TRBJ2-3	CASTPSGGPRDTQYF	TGTGCCAGCACCCCATCGGGAGGGCCTAGAGATACGCAGTATTTT
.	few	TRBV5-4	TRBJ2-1	CASSYTDWDEQFF	TGTGCCAGCAGCTATACGGACTGGGACGAGCAGTTCTTC
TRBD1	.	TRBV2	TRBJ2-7	CASRQGTGRAYEQYF	TGTGCCAGCAGGCAGGGGACAGGGAGGGCCTACGAGCAGTACTTC
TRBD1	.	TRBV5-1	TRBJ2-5	CASSLATGTEETQYF	TGCGCCAGCAGCTTAGCGACCGGGACAGAAGAGACCCAGTACTTC
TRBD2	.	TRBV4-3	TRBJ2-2	CASSQLAGTNTGELFF	TGCGCCAGCAGCCAGTTAGCGGGGACGAACACCGGGGAGCTGTTTTTT
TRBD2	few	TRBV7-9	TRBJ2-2	CASSPGLAENTGELFF	TGTGCCAGCAGCCCGGGACTAGCCGAGAACACCGGGGAGCTGTTTTTT
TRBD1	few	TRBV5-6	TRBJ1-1	CATVRGQGRTEAFF	TGTGCCACCGTACGGGGACAGGGGAGAACTGAAGCTTTCTTT
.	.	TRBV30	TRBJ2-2	CAWSTLLGAATGELFF	TGTGCCTGGAGTACTTTACTGGGGGCGGCCACCGGGGAGCTGTTTTTT
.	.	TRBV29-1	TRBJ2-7	CSAEVTGAGRGEQYF	TGCAGCGCTGAGGTCACGGGTGCGGGCCGGGGCGAGCAGTACTTC